This T cell receptor (beta chain) was sequenced during a study of OX40 agonist ivuxolimab in advanced cancers. Produced via immunoSEQ multiplex PCR; TCRdb's table is partial and in-frame only. The profile shows around 68,000 clones, approximately 81% of them singletons. The CDR3 has 17 amino acids. CDR1 and CDR2 from the germline V gene are SNHLY and FYNNEI. The germline V and J ends were trimmed by 11 bases and 6 bases, with 29 bases remaining between them. The origin of this receptor is an adult with an advanced solid tumor such as melanoma, head and neck, liver or kidney cancer. The rearrangement uses TRBV2 and TRBJ1-5; D gene ambiguous. The specimen was CD4+ or CD8+ T cells sorted from blood, collected in a trial of the OX40 agonist ivuxolimab. CDR3 region: CAPFGLLYIRTSQPQHF. The CDR3 nucleotides are TGTGCCCCCTTTGGGCTGCTATATATCCGTACAAGTCAGCCCCAGCATTTT.